This passage covers 9 T cell receptor beta chains from one sample sequenced in a study of blood T cell repertoires in COVID-19. The assay was immunoSEQ multiplex PCR, and TCRdb's table has in-frame clones only and misses some. The sample records 250,000 to 350,000 clones, around 87% being singletons. Sequenced: PBMCs or T cells enriched from blood (not recorded which). The receptors here all came from a woman in her twenties or thirties who had recovered from COVID-19.

V and J are TRBV3-1 (or the pseudogene TRBV3-2) and TRBJ2-1; 9 bases align to TRBD2. Looked up from germline, CDR1 is LGHDT and CDR2 is YNNKEL (reference sequence). Germline trimming cut 4 bases from V and 5 bases from J; bases unmatched to any gene: 15. The CDR3 length is 18 residues. The CDR3 DNA reads as TGTGCCAGCAGCCCCCGGCTAGCGGGGTCTTTTCTCAACAATGAGCAGTTCTTC. Translating gives CASSPRLAGSFLNNEQFF.

This clone was observed a few times. The chain links TRBV5-4 to TRBJ2-5; D is unresolved. The length of the CDR3 is 12 residues. CDR1 SGHNT and CDR2 YYREEE come from the germline V gene (reference sequence). Trimming left V 2 bases short and J 5 bases short, with 7 bases between. CDR3 DNA sequence: TGTGCCAGCAGCTTTTTCCGGGAGACCCAGTACTTC. Residues: CASSFFRETQYF. Filled out from reference TRBV5-4 and TRBJ2-5, the complete variable domain reads ETGVTQSPTHLIKTRGQQVTLRCSSQSGHNTVSWYQQALGQGPQFIFQYYREEENGRGNFPPRFSGLQFPNYSSELNVNALELDDSALYLCASSFFRETQYFGPGTRLLVL.

This chain joins TRBV6-5 and TRBJ2-7, with D possibly TRBD1 on 5 matching bases. Germline CDR1 reads MNHEY; CDR2 reads SVGAGI. This CDR3 is built from 12 residues. Trimming shortened V by 8 bases and J by 2 bases, and 10 bases separated the two germline ends. The chain's CDR3 is CASSAGPYEQYF. The CDR3 region has the DNA TGTGCCAGCTCTGCAGGGCCCTACGAGCAGTACTTC.

This chain connects TRBV4-1 to TRBJ2-7; D might be TRBD1 (5 bases). This CDR3 has 15 residues. V was cut by 0 bases and J by 2 bases, with 11 bases left in between. Germline V gene lookup returns CDR1 MGHRA and CDR2 YSYEKL. The CDR3 nucleotides are TGCGCCAGCAGCCAAGATTTAGGGGCAACCTACGAGCAGTACTTC. Amino acids: CASSQDLGATYEQYF.

The chain recombines TRBV18 with TRBJ1-3, with D possibly TRBD1 on 5 matching bases. Germline CDR1 is KGHSH and CDR2 is LQKENI. The V and J ends lost 3 bases and 0 bases respectively, with 12 bases between them. The CDR3 extends over 16 amino acids. The chain's CDR3 is CASSPDITFSGNTIYF. The CDR3 region has the DNA TGTGCCAGCTCACCGGACATTACCTTCTCTGGAAACACCATATATTTT.

V and J are TRBV3-1 (or the pseudogene TRBV3-2) and TRBJ2-7; D gene uncertain. The V end was cut by 1 base, the J end by 6 bases, with 13 bases between. Germline values: CDR1 LGHDT, CDR2 YNNKEL (reference sequence). The CDR3 totals 14 residues. DNA of the CDR3: TGTGCCAGCAGCCAAGGAACTATGATGGGCGAGCAGTACTTC. Protein sequence: CASSQGTMMGEQYF.

The V call is TRBV18, the J call TRBJ1-1; perhaps TRBD1 as D (5 bases). CDR1 and CDR2 from the germline V gene are KGHSH and LQKENI. V was cut by 3 bases and J by 6 bases, with 20 bases left in between. The CDR3 consists of 16 residues. The CDR3 coding sequence is TGTGCCAGCTCACCTTCCCAAGTACGGCAGGGTGCTGAAGCTTTCTTT. This encodes CASSPSQVRQGAEAFF.

This clone was seen more than once but under ten times. The V gene is TRBV7-2, the J gene TRBJ1-1; 8 nucleotides match TRBD1. J was trimmed by 0 bases and V by 5 bases; bases with no gene match: 5. This CDR3 spans 15 amino acids. Germline CDR1 and CDR2: SGHTA and FQGNSA. CDR3 amino acids: CASSPQTGVNTEAFF. The CDR3 nucleotides are TGTGCCAGCAGCCCACAGACAGGGGTGAACACTGAAGCTTTCTTT.

The genes are TRBV2 and TRBJ1-2; no reliable D call. This CDR3 region has 12 residues. The V and J ends lost 6 bases and 6 bases respectively, with 11 bases between them. CDR1 SNHLY and CDR2 FYNNEI come from the germline V gene. The CDR3 is CASREAWDGYTF. The CDR3 region has the DNA TGTGCCAGCAGGGAGGCTTGGGATGGCTACACCTTC. The entire variable domain, with the rest obtained from reference TRBV2 and TRBJ1-2, is as follows: EPEVTQTPSHQVTQMGQEVILRCVPISNHLYFYWYRQILGQKVEFLVSFYNNEISEKSEIFDDQFSVERPDGSNFTLKIRSTKLEDSAMYFCASREAWDGYTFGSGTRLTVV.